The 28 T cell receptor beta chains below come from one sample, sequenced in a study of CD8+CD57+ T cells in acquired aplastic anemia. For CDR3 and TCR beta VDJ profiling, genomic DNA was the template used. TCRdb independently ran MiXCR on the reads; one entry per CDR3 protein. The sample includes about 180,000 distinct CDR3 sequences, approximately 48% of them seen just once. Patients selected for sequencing had displayed CD8+CD57+ cell expansion by flow cytometry. The sample consisted of sorted CD4+, CD8+, or CD8+CD57+ T cells (not recorded which) from PBMCs. The receptor set was obtained from a human donor with aplastic anemia.

This clonotype was counted a few times. The chain links TRBV5-6 to TRBJ1-6; maybe TRBD1 (5 bases). The ends were cut back, 0 bases at V and 3 bases at J, with 7 bases in the middle. Germline CDR1 and CDR2: SGHDT and YYEEEE. CDR3 length: 15 residues. CDR3 nucleotides: TGTGCCAGCAGCTTGGGGGGCGGCTATAATTCACCCCTCCACTTT. Translated, it gives CASSLGGGYNSPLHF.

The chain couples TRBV19 to TRBJ2-7; TRBD2 aligns across 8 bases. The V and J ends lost 6 bases and 0 bases, in that order; junction bases with no gene match: 7. Germline assignment: CDR1 LNHDA and CDR2 SQIVND (reference sequence). The CDR3 is 15 residues long. DNA of the CDR3: TGTGCCAGTAGGGGAGCGGGGGACCTCTCCTACGAGCAGTACTTC. Encoded protein: CASRGAGDLSYEQYF.

In its sample, this clonotype was seen many times. The rearrangement joins TRBV5-1 to TRBJ2-3, with 9 bases aligning to TRBD1. CDR1 is SGHRS, CDR2 YFSETQ, per germline. The CDR3 extends over 15 amino acids. V was pared by 3 bases and J by 4 bases, with 6 bases of the junction left unmatched. CDR3 sequence: CASSYRGRGADTQYF. The CDR3 region has the DNA TGCGCCAGCAGCTACAGGGGGCGGGGCGCAGATACGCAGTATTTT.

To note about this clonotype: Mismatch with germline at one junction end may stem from a read error. The chain is built from TRBV7-2 and TRBJ2-7; 8 nucleotides match TRBD1. Germline assignment: CDR1 SGHTA and CDR2 FQGNSA. The CDR3 length is 14 residues. The CDR3 protein is CANSLNAGGNEQYF. The CDR3 nucleotides read TGTGCCAACAGCTTAAACGCAGGGGGCAACGAGCAGTACTTC.

There are many counts of this clonotype. The genes are TRBV4-2 and TRBJ2-7, with no clear D. Trimming cost V 0 bases and J 4 bases, with 16 bases left between them. CDR1 is LGHNA, CDR2 YNFKEQ, per germline. This CDR3 has 16 amino acids. CDR3 region: CASSQDHASESYEQYF. In nucleotides, the CDR3 is TGTGCCAGCAGCCAAGATCACGCGAGCGAGAGTTACGAGCAGTACTTC.

This chain uses TRBV25-1 with TRBJ2-1; 8 bases map to TRBD1. The CDR3 has 14 amino acids. In germline, CDR1 is MGHDK, CDR2 SYGVNS. V lost 4 bases and J lost 5; bases outside the gene matches: 4. The CDR3 here is CASSVTGVNNEQFF. DNA for the CDR3: TGTGCCAGCAGTGTGACAGGGGTAAACAATGAGCAGTTCTTC.

This clonotype was detected ten times or more. The V call is TRBV5-5, the J call TRBJ1-1, with D unresolved. V was cut by 2 bases and J by 4 bases, with 9 bases left in between. The CDR3 length is 13 residues. Germline V gene sequence: CDR1 SGHKS, CDR2 YYEKEE (reference sequence). The chain's CDR3 is CASSFVAGTEAFF. Here the CDR3 DNA reads TGTGCCAGCAGCTTCGTGGCGGGCACTGAAGCTTTCTTT.

Concerning this clonotype itself: The CDR3 does not close with the conserved phenylalanine or tryptophan, likely indicating a read error. The rearrangement uses TRBV11-1 and TRBJ2-3; perhaps TRBD2 as D (10 bases). Trimming shortened V by 3 bases and J by 3 bases, and 25 bases separated the two germline ends. CDR3 length equals 19 residues. Germline V gene sequence: CDR1 SGHAT, CDR2 FQDESV (reference sequence). This CDR3 reads CASSFGTGLAGGVTDTQYS. CDR3 nucleotides: TGTGCCAGCAGCTTCGGGACAGGGTTAGCGGGAGGAGTAACAGATACGCAGTATTCT.

The genes are TRBV19 and TRBJ1-2; D uncertain. Looked up from germline, CDR1 is LNHDA and CDR2 is SQIVND (reference sequence). Trimming pared 10 bases from V and 8 bases from J, leaving 14 bases between. The CDR3 runs to 11 residues. This chain's CDR3 is CATNEAGGYTF. DNA of the CDR3: TGTGCCACCAATGAAGCGGGGGGCTACACCTTC. The whole variable domain, remainder taken from reference TRBV19 and TRBJ1-2, is DGGITQSPKYLFRKEGQNVTLSCEQNLNHDAMYWYRQDPGQGLRLIYYSQIVNDFQKGDIAEGYSVSREKKESFPLTVTSAQKNPTAFYLCATNEAGGYTFGSGTRLTVV.

This clonotype was recorded many times. This chain joins TRBV20-1 and TRBJ1-5; tentative D call: TRBD1 (5 bases). Germline loops: CDR1 DFQATT, CDR2 SNEGSKA (reference sequence). V gave up 3 bases and J gave up 1 base, with 10 bases separating them. This CDR3 comprises 14 residues. The CDR3 nucleotides are TGCAGTGCTAGTTTCGGGGGGAGCAATCAGCCCCAGCATTTT. Translating it yields CSASFGGSNQPQHF.

This clonotype was picked up one time. V and J are TRBV7-2 and TRBJ2-5; TRBD1 or TRBD2 may be the D gene (5 bases each). Germline V gene lookup returns CDR1 SGHTA and CDR2 FQGNSA. The length of the CDR3 is 13 residues. Deletions cut 8 bases from V and 5 bases from J, with 15 bases between. This chain's CDR3 is CASGQRGRETQYF. CDR3 DNA: TGTGCCAGCGGTCAGAGGGGACGGGAGACCCAGTACTTC.

This clonotype has just a few counts. The genes are TRBV15 and TRBJ1-6; D remains ambiguous. The CDR3 length is 12 residues. CDR1 and CDR2 from the germline V gene are LNHNV and YYDKDF (reference sequence). Deletions cut 3 bases from V and 7 bases from J, with 4 bases between. This CDR3 is CATSSLNSPLHF. The CDR3, as DNA: TGTGCCACCAGCAGCCTCAATTCACCCCTCCACTTT.

This clonotype turned up a few times. The chain recombines TRBV7-9 with TRBJ1-1; D is unresolved. Germline V gene sequence: CDR1 SEHNR, CDR2 FQNEAQ (reference sequence). The CDR3 extends over 11 amino acids. V lost 3 bases to trimming and J lost 7 bases, with 6 bases between them. CDR3 in amino acids: CASSFMGEAFF. CDR3 coding DNA: TGTGCCAGCAGCTTTATGGGTGAAGCTTTCTTT. Based on the CDR3 plus reference TRBV7-9 and TRBJ1-1, the full variable domain is DTGVSQNPRHKITKRGQNVTFRCDPISEHNRLYWYRQTLGQGPEFLTYFQNEAQLEKSRLLSDRFSAERPKGSFSTLEIQRTEQGDSAMYLCASSFMGEAFFGQGTRLTVV.

This chain joins TRBV29-1 and TRBJ2-7; D may be TRBD1 or TRBD2 (5 bases each). The CDR3 extends over 13 amino acids. V lost 1 base and J 4 bases, leaving 11 bases between the germline ends. Germline V gene lookup returns CDR1 SQVTM and CDR2 ANQGSEA. The CDR3 here is CSVEAGTLYEQYF. Written as DNA, the CDR3 is TGCAGCGTTGAAGCGGGGACGCTGTACGAGCAGTACTTC.

This clonotype was recorded at least ten times. The V and J genes are TRBV19 and TRBJ1-5, with D hard to call. Trimming removed 2 bases from V and 0 bases from J, with 8 bases in between. The CDR3 runs to 15 residues. The germline CDR1 and CDR2 sequences are LNHDA and SQIVND (reference sequence). The CDR3, as DNA: TGTGCCAGTAGTATAAACGACCATAGCAATCAGCCCCAGCATTTT. Its protein product is CASSINDHSNQPQHF.

J is TRBJ2-3 and V is TRBV7-2, with D perhaps matching TRBD2 (6 bases). The CDR3 sequence is 16 residues long. Germline CDR1 reads SGHTA; CDR2 reads FQGNSA. V dropped 1 base and J dropped 4 bases, with 15 bases sitting between them. CDR3 in amino acids: CASSLVLREEADTQYF. CDR3 DNA sequence: TGTGCCAGCAGCTTAGTGCTAAGGGAGGAGGCAGATACGCAGTATTTT.

The J gene is TRBJ2-5, the V gene TRBV29-1; D perhaps matches TRBD2 (7 bases). Trimming left V 6 bases short and J 5 bases short, with 19 bases between. CDR1 SQVTM and CDR2 ANQGSEA come from the germline V gene. The CDR3 consists of 14 residues. The CDR3 sequence: CSVSRRGREETQYF. The DNA of the CDR3 is TGCAGCGTCAGCCGAAGGGGGAGGGAGGAGACCCAGTACTTC.

This clonotype appeared a few times. J is TRBJ2-7 and V is TRBV5-1; D may be TRBD1 (5 bases). The V end lost 4 bases, the J end lost 3 bases, and 14 bases lay between the germline ends. Germline V gene sequence: CDR1 SGHRS, CDR2 YFSETQ. This CDR3 is 14 amino acids long. CDR3 sequence reads: CASSQAAGRYEQYF. The CDR3 nucleotides read TGCGCCAGCAGCCAGGCGGCAGGGCGCTACGAGCAGTACTTC.

The V gene is TRBV24-1, the J gene TRBJ2-2, with 9 positions matching TRBD1. From germline, CDR1 is KGHDR and CDR2 SFDVKD. V shed 4 bases, J shed 6 bases, and the junction held 14 bases outside the gene matches. This CDR3 contains 18 residues. Here the CDR3 reads CATSDKRPGQGYAGELFF. The CDR3 DNA sequence: TGTGCCACCAGTGACAAAAGACCAGGACAGGGGTATGCCGGGGAGCTGTTTTTT.

The chain joins TRBV11-3 to TRBJ2-7, with a tentative D call TRBD1 (5 bases). The end of the DNA aligns better with TRBJ2-5, so the J call may be wrong. Germline assignment: CDR1 SGHNT and CDR2 YENEEA. The CDR3 consists of 14 residues. CDR3 residues: CASSLGRRVETQYF. In DNA form, the CDR3 reads TGTGCCAGCAGCTTAGGTCGCAGGGTTGAGACCCAGTACTTC.

This clonotype was seen once. The chain combines TRBV2 with TRBJ2-2, with D uncertain. The CDR3 length is 14 residues. The V gene lost 5 bases and the J gene lost 6 bases, with 13 bases spanning the gap. Germline CDR1 SNHLY, CDR2 FYNNEI. The CDR3 DNA reads TGTGCCAGCAGTAGTTCGAGGATGTCCGGGGAGCTGTTTTTT. As protein: CASSSSRMSGELFF.

The rearrangement joins TRBV7-9 to TRBJ2-3; tentatively, D is TRBD2 (6 bases). Germline-derived CDR1 and CDR2 are SEHNR and FQNEAQ (reference sequence). The V end was cut by 8 bases, the J end by 4 bases, with 16 bases between. The CDR3 totals 14 residues. This chain's CDR3 is CASRGGLGSDTQYF. As DNA, the CDR3 is TGTGCCAGCCGTGGAGGGCTAGGTTCAGATACGCAGTATTTT.

The genes are TRBV24-1 and TRBJ1-6; 9 nucleotides align to TRBD1. CDR1 and CDR2 from the germline V gene are KGHDR and SFDVKD. This CDR3 comprises 13 residues. V trimming: 4 bases; J trimming: 17 bases; junction bases outside the gene matches: 8. This CDR3 is CATSDPGQGTIHF. In DNA form, the CDR3 reads TGTGCCACCAGTGACCCGGGACAGGGTACGATCCACTTT.

This clonotype was observed at least ten times. One end of the junction does not line up with germline, which may come from a read error. The chain uses TRBV5-1 and TRBJ2-3, with no clear D. Germline CDR1 reads SGHRS; CDR2 reads YFSETQ. This CDR3 is 14 amino acids long. The CDR3 is CASSLSGFSDAQYF. DNA of the CDR3: TGCGCCAGCAGCTTGAGTGGGTTTTCAGATGCGCAGTATTTT.

Ten or more counts support this clonotype. V is TRBV7-8 and J is TRBJ2-7; D perhaps matches TRBD2 (5 bases). This CDR3 has 15 residues. Per germline, CDR1 SGHVS and CDR2 FQNEAQ. Trimming left V 7 bases short and J 5 bases short, with 21 bases between. The CDR3 coding sequence is TGTGCCAGCACCCCCCGGGGAACGAAGAGCCACGAGCAGTACTTC. Translation gives CASTPRGTKSHEQYF. Variable domain in full (rest from reference TRBV7-8 and TRBJ2-7): GAGVSQSPRYKVAKRGQDVALRCDPISGHVSLFWYQQALGQGPEFLTYFQNEAQLDKSGLPSDRFFAERPEGSVSTLKIQRTQQEDSAVYLCASTPRGTKSHEQYFGPGTRLTVT.

This clonotype was detected many times. The chain recombines TRBV11-2 with TRBJ2-1, with D uncertain. Germline CDR1 and CDR2: SGHAT and FQNNGV. The CDR3 has 14 amino acids. Trimming pared 5 bases from V and 8 bases from J, leaving 16 bases between. CDR3: CASSVFNSGDEQFF. The CDR3 bases are TGTGCCAGCAGCGTCTTCAATTCGGGCGATGAGCAGTTCTTC.

CDR3 sequence reads: CSVSDGTGGTDTQYF. As DNA, the CDR3 is TGCAGCGTTTCGGATGGGACAGGGGGCACAGATACGCAGTATTTT. The chain joins TRBV29-1 to TRBJ2-3; 10 nucleotides match TRBD1. The CDR3 runs to 15 residues. Germline CDR1 reads SQVTM; CDR2 reads ANQGSEA. V shed 5 bases, J shed 1 base, and the junction held 6 bases outside the gene matches.

This clonotype turned up a few times. J is TRBJ1-1 and V is TRBV7-6; D remains unclear. The CDR3 sequence is 13 residues long. Trimming removed 1 base from V and 3 bases from J, with 6 bases in between. CDR1 and CDR2 (germline): SGHVS, FNYEAQ. The CDR3 here is CASSLESHTEAFF. In DNA form, the CDR3 reads TGTGCCAGCAGCTTAGAAAGTCACACTGAAGCTTTCTTT.